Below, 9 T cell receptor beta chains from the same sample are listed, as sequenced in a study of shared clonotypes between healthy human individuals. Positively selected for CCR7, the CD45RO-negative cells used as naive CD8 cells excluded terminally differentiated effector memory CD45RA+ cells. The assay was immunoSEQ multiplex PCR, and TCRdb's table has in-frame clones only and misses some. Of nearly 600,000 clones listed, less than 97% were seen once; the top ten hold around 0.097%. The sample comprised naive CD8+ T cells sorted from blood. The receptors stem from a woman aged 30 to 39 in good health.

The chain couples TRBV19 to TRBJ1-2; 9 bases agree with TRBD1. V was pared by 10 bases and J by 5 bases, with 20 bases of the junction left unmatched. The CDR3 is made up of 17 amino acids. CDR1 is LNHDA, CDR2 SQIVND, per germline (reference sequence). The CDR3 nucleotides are TGTGCCATCCGCGTTCCGGGACAGGGAAATTTACCATATGGCTACACCTTC. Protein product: CAIRVPGQGNLPYGYTF.

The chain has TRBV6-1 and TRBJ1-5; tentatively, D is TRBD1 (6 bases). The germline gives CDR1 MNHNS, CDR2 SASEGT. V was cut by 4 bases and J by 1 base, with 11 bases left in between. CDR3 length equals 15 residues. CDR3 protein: CASSVGGGSNQPQHF. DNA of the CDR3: TGTGCCAGCAGTGTAGGAGGGGGAAGCAATCAGCCCCAGCATTTT.

In nucleotides, the CDR3 is TGTGCCAGCAGCATAGCGGGAGGCAAAAGCAATGAGCAGTTCTTC. Translated: CASSIAGGKSNEQFF. This sequence joins TRBV28 and TRBJ2-1, with 10 nucleotides matching TRBD2. Germline V gives CDR1 MDHEN, CDR2 SYDVKM. The CDR3 spans 15 residues. Trimming at V came to 6 bases and at J to 6 bases, leaving 8 bases not matched to a gene.

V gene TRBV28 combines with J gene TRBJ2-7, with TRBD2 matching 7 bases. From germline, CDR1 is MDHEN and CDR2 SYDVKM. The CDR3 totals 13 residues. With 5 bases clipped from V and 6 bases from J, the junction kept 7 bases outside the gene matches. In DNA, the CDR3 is TGTGCCAGCAGTCGTAGTTCGGGGGGCGAGCAGTACTTC. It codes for CASSRSSGGEQYF.

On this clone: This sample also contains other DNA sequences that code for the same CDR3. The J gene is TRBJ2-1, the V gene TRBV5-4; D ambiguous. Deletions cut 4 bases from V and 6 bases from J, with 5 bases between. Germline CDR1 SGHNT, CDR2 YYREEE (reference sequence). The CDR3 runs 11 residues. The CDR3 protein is CASSTINEQFF. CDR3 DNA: TGTGCCAGCAGCACGATCAATGAGCAGTTCTTC.

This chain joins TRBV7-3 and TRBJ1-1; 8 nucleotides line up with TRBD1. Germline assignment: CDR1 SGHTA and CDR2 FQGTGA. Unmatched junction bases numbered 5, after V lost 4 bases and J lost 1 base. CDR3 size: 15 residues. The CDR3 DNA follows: TGTGCCAGCAGCTCACAAGGGACAGGGAACACTGAAGCTTTCTTT. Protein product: CASSSQGTGNTEAFF.

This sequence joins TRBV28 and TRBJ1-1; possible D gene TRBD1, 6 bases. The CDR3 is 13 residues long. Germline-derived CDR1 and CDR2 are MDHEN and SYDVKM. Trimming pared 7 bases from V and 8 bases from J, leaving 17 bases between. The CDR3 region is CASTFRTDGEAFF. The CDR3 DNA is TGTGCCAGCACCTTCCGGACAGATGGAGAAGCTTTCTTT.

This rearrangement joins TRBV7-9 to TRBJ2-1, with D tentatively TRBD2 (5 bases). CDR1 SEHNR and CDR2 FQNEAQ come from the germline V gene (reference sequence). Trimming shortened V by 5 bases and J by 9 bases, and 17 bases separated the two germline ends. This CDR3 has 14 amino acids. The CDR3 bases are TGTGCCAGCAGCCTCGGTGGCGGCACTAGTGAGCAGTTCTTC. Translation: CASSLGGGTSEQFF.

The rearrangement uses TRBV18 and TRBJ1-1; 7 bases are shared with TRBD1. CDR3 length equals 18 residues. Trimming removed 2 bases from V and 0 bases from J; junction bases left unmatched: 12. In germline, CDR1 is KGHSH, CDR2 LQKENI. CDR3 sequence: CASSPTGTDLLLNTEAFF. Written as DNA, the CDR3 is TGTGCCAGCTCACCAACCGGGACAGACCTTCTCTTGAACACTGAAGCTTTCTTT.